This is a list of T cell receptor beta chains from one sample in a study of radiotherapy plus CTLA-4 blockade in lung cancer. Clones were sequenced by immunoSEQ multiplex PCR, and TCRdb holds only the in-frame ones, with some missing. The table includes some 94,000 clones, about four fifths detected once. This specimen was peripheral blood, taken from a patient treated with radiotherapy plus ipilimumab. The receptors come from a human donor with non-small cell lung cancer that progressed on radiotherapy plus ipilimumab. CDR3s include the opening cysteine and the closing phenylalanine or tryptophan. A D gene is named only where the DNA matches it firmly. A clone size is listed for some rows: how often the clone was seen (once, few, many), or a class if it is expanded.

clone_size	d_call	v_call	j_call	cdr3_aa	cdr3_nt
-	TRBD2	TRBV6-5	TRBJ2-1	CASSYWASGYNEQFF	TGTGCCAGCAGTTACTGGGCTAGCGGGTACAATGAGCAGTTCTTC
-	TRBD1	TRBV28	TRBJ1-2	CASGLLQGASYTF	TGTGCCAGCGGACTACTACAGGGGGCATCCTACACCTTC
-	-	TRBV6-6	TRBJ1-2	CASSYGLTGSGYTF	TGTGCCAGCAGTTACGGCCTAACAGGGTCCGGCTACACCTTC
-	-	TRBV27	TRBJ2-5	CASSFLQGGQETQYF	TGTGCCAGCAGTTTTCTACAGGGAGGGCAAGAGACCCAGTACTTC
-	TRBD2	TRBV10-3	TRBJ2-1	CAISEPGLAGGFEQFF	TGTGCCATCAGTGAGCCCGGACTAGCGGGAGGATTTGAGCAGTTCTTC
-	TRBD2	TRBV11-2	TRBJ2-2	CASTPPGGNTGELFF	TGTGCCAGCACCCCACCGGGGGGGAACACCGGGGAGCTGTTTTTT
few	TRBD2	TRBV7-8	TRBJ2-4	CASSSHRGENIQYF	TGTGCCAGCAGCTCGCATCGGGGGGAAAACATTCAGTACTTC
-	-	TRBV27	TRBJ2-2	CASSLLAGTGELFF	TGTGCCAGCAGTTTATTAGCAGGAACCGGGGAGCTGTTTTTT
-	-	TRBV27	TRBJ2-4	CASRQWGLAKNIQYF	TGTGCCAGCAGACAGTGGGGGCTAGCCAAAAACATTCAGTACTTC
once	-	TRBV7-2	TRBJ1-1	CASSFPARGEWSGNTEAFF	TGTGCCAGCAGCTTCCCAGCGCGGGGGGAGTGGAGTGGGAACACTGAAGCTTTCTTT
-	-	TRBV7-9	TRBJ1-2	CASSLALPGGYTF	TGTGCCAGCAGCTTAGCGCTCCCGGGTGGCTACACCTTC
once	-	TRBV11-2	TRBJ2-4	CASSLDWSAPARNIQYF	TGTGCCAGCAGCTTAGATTGGTCGGCGCCAGCTAGGAACATTCAGTACTTC
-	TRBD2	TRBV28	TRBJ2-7	CASAPGLAFAHEQYF	TGTGCCAGCGCACCGGGACTAGCGTTTGCCCACGAGCAGTACTTC
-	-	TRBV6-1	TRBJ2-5	CASSEEGGWTQYF	TGTGCCAGCAGTGAGGAGGGCGGATGGACCCAGTACTTC
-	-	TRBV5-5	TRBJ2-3	CASSFGAAGSGDTQYF	TGTGCCAGCAGCTTTGGCGCGGCCGGGTCCGGAGATACGCAGTATTTT
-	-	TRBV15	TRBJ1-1	CATSRDGVGNTEAFF	TGTGCCACCAGCAGAGACGGGGTGGGAAACACTGAAGCTTTCTTT
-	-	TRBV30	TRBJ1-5	CAWAMKGFQPQHF	TGTGCCTGGGCTATGAAAGGGTTTCAGCCCCAGCATTTT
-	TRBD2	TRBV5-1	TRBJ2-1	CASSFSGTSGRATYNEQFF	TGCGCCAGCAGCTTTTCCGGGACTAGCGGGAGGGCCACCTACAATGAGCAGTTCTTC
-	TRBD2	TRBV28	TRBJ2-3	CASSLSLAGDFSTDTQYF	TGTGCCAGCAGTTTATCTCTAGCGGGAGACTTTAGCACAGATACGCAGTATTTT
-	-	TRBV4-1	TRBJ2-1	CASSQVISRGNEQFF	TGCGCCAGCAGCCAAGTCATCTCTCGCGGCAATGAGCAGTTCTTC
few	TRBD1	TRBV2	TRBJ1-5	CASSGQDRGRNQPQHF	TGTGCCAGCAGTGGGCAGGACAGGGGCCGGAATCAGCCCCAGCATTTT
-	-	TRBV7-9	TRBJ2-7	CASSPTGSYEQYF	TGTGCCAGCAGCCCGACGGGGTCCTACGAGCAGTACTTC
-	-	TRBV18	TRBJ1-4	CASSRLGEKLFF	TGTGCCAGCTCCCGCCTGGGGGAAAAACTGTTTTTT
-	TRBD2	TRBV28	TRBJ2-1	CASSTLLAGGPGNEQFF	TGTGCCAGCAGTACCCTATTAGCGGGAGGGCCGGGCAATGAGCAGTTCTTC
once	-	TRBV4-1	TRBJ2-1	CASSQDDLVYNEQFF	TGCGCCAGCAGCCAAGATGATCTAGTTTACAATGAGCAGTTCTTC
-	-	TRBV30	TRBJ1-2	CAWSVSQTRDYGYTF	TGTGCCTGGAGTGTATCCCAAACGCGGGACTATGGCTACACCTTC
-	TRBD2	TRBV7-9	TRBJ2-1	CASSYPPASGYNEQFF	TGTGCCAGCAGCTATCCCCCGGCTAGCGGCTACAATGAGCAGTTCTTC
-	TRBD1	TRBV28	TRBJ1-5	CASSSWDRGLQPQHF	TGTGCCAGCAGTTCCTGGGACAGGGGGCTTCAGCCCCAGCATTTT
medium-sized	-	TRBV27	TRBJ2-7	CASRLSFSYEQYF	TGTGCCAGCCGCTTAAGTTTCTCCTACGAGCAGTACTTC
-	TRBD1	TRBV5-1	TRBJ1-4	CASSYGQEATNEKLFF	TGCGCCAGCAGCTATGGACAGGAGGCAACTAATGAAAAACTGTTTTTT
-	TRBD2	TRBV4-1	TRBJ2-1	CASSHPGGGGRPLVDEQFF	TGCGCCAGCAGCCACCCTGGAGGCGGCGGGAGGCCCTTGGTGGATGAGCAGTTCTTC
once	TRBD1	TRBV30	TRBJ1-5	CAWSGQGYQPQHF	TGTGCCTGGAGTGGACAGGGCTATCAGCCCCAGCATTTT
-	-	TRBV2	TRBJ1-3	CASSEGESQVYTIYF	TGTGCCAGCAGTGAAGGCGAATCCCAGGTATACACCATATATTTT
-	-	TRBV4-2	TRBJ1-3	CASSQDVTGSGNTIYF	TGTGCCAGCAGCCAAGATGTCACAGGCTCCGGAAACACCATATATTTT
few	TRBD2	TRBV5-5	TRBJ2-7	CASSPRLAGDGSYEQYF	TGTGCCAGCAGCCCCCGACTAGCGGGAGACGGGTCCTACGAGCAGTACTTC
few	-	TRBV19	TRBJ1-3	CASSYRANAGNTIYF	TGTGCCAGTAGTTACAGGGCGAATGCTGGAAACACCATATATTTT
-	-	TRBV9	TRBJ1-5	CASSVGSNQPQHF	TGTGCCAGCAGCGTAGGGAGCAATCAGCCCCAGCATTTT
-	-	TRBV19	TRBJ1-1	CASSISGLAEAFF	TGTGCCAGTAGTATATCAGGGCTCGCTGAAGCTTTCTTT
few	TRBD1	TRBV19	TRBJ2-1	CASSAHSPGGNNEQFF	TGTGCCAGTAGTGCCCATAGCCCAGGGGGTAACAATGAGCAGTTCTTC
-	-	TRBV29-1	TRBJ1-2	CSVAYGYTF	TGCAGCGTTGCCTATGGCTACACCTTC
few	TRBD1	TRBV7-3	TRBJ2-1	CASSDRDRSYNEQFF	TGTGCCAGCTCCGACAGGGATCGGTCCTACAATGAGCAGTTCTTC
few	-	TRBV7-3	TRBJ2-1	CASSLARTDNEQFF	TGTGCCAGCAGCTTAGCCAGGACAGACAATGAGCAGTTCTTC
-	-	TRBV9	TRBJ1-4	CASSPSGTNEKLFF	TGTGCCAGCAGCCCTAGCGGGACTAATGAAAAACTGTTTTTT
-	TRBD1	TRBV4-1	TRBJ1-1	CASSQDRDTEAFF	TGCGCCAGCAGCCAGGACAGGGATACTGAAGCTTTCTTT
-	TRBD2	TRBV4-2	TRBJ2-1	CASTPRPSGDYNEQFF	TGTGCCAGCACGCCGAGACCTAGCGGGGATTACAATGAGCAGTTCTTC
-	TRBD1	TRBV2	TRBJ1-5	CASRGDSLVQPQHF	TGTGCCAGCAGAGGGGACAGCTTAGTTCAGCCCCAGCATTTT
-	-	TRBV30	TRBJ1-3	CAWSVGRTGNTIYF	TGTGCCTGGAGTGTAGGGAGGACTGGAAACACCATATATTTT
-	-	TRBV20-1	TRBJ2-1	CSATYHEQFF	TGCAGTGCTACATACCATGAGCAGTTCTTC
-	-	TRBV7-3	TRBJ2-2	CASSLIGRTGELFF	TGTGCCAGCAGCTTAATAGGTCGGACCGGGGAGCTGTTTTTT
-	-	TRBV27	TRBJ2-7	CASSLYRGGYEQYF	TGTGCCAGCAGTCTCTACAGGGGGGGGTACGAGCAGTACTTC
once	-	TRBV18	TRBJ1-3	CASSPDQGGENTIYF	TGTGCCAGCTCACCAGATCAGGGAGGAGAAAACACCATATATTTT
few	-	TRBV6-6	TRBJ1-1	CATELGGNEAFF	TGTGCCACCGAGTTGGGGGGAAATGAAGCTTTCTTT
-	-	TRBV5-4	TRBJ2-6	CASRVSGANVLTF	TGTGCCAGTCGGGTCTCTGGGGCCAACGTCCTGACTTTC